This record looks at one T cell receptor beta chain sequence and its context. Its antigen remains unknown. The authors made TCR beta cDNA from around 500 ng total RNA with a constant-region primer. TCR beta libraries came from three nested multiplex PCR rounds using slightly modified ARM-PCR. Running roughly 10 cycles apiece, the first two PCR rounds relied on TRBV1-TRBV30 forward primers together with a C-beta reverse primer. Each CDR3 protein is one row after TCRdb ran MiXCR on the multiplex PCR reads. The sample lists almost 200,000 distinct CDR3 sequences; about 61% were seen once. Both blood RNA, taken from unsorted whole blood, and germline DNA were extracted. Before the surgical procedure, four milliliters of peripheral blood were collected. The CDR3 is 15 residues long. Germline assignment: CDR1 SGHNT and CDR2 YENEEA. Trimming took 3 bases from V and 2 from J, leaving 11 bases between them. The sample belongs to a study of tumor-infiltrating lymphocytes in primary liver carcinoma. Study summary: The study included patients who were men and women aged 30 to 69 years. In every tissue type, samples returned a similar yield of roughly 3.5 to 8 million productive TCRbeta reads. Overall study findings and caveats: In tumor-adjacent and tumor-blood pairs, overlap was lower than in tumor region pairs.

Sequencing was done on a sample of peripheral blood. The TCR originated in a woman aged 55-70 years with primary liver carcinoma and hepatitis B virus infection. The chain uses TRBV11-3 and TRBJ2-1; no reliable D call. CDR3 sequence reads: CASSFSKSAYNEQFF. CDR3 in DNA: TGTGCCAGCAGCTTTTCCAAGTCCGCCTACAATGAGCAGTTCTTC.